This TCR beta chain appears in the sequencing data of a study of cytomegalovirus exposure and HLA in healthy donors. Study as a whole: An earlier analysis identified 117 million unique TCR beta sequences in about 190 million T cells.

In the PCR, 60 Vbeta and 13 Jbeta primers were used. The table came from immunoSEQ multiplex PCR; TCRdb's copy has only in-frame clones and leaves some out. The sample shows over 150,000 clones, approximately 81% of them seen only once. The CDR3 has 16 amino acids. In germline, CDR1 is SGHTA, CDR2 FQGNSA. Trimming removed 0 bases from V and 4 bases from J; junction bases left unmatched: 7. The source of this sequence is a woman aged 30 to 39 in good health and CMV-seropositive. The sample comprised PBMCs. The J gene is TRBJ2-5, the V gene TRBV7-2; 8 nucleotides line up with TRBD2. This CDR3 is CASSLAARRGVETQYF. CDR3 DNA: TGTGCCAGCAGCTTAGCTGCCAGGCGGGGGGTAGAGACCCAGTACTTC.